Listed here are 20 T cell receptor beta chains from one sample, sequenced in a study of blood T cell repertoires in COVID-19. Clones were sequenced by immunoSEQ multiplex PCR, and TCRdb holds only the in-frame ones, with some missing. This table holds 200,000 to 300,000 clones, around 90% found once. The material sequenced was peripheral blood. The source of these receptors is a woman aged 70-85 years with active or convalescent COVID-19.

This chain links TRBV24-1 with TRBJ2-3, with D maybe TRBD2 (7 bases). The CDR3 extends over 16 amino acids. Germline assignment: CDR1 KGHDR and CDR2 SFDVKD. Trimming cost V 3 bases and J 0 bases, with 12 bases left between them. In nucleotides, the CDR3 is TGTGCCACCAGTGATCCCGCGGGGGCTAGCACAGATACGCAGTATTTT. Amino acid sequence: CATSDPAGASTDTQYF.

The CDR3 loop reads CASTRTGVIYEQYF. CDR3 DNA: TGTGCCAGCACCCGAACCGGGGTAATCTACGAGCAGTACTTC. The V gene is TRBV6-5, the J gene TRBJ2-7; TRBD2 might be the D (5 bases). The length of the CDR3 is 14 residues. The germline V gene encodes CDR1 MNHEY and CDR2 SVGAGI. Trimming left V 7 bases short and J 3 bases short, with 16 bases between.

The chain combines TRBV7-7 with TRBJ1-1; D not resolved. CDR1 and CDR2 (germline): SSHAT, FNYEAQ (reference sequence). This CDR3 has 13 amino acids. V lost 4 bases to trimming and J lost 0 bases, with 6 bases between them. The CDR3, as DNA: TGTGCCAGCAGCTATTCAATGAACACTGAAGCTTTCTTT. Amino acids: CASSYSMNTEAFF.

The rearrangement links TRBV3-1 (or the pseudogene TRBV3-2) to TRBJ2-2, with 11 bases that match TRBD1. V shed 6 bases and J 7 bases; nucleotides not matched to a gene: 7. The CDR3 has 15 amino acids. The germline CDR1 and CDR2 sequences are LGHDT and YNNKEL (reference sequence). The DNA of the CDR3 is TGTGCCAGCAGTCCCGGGACAGGGGGTAACGGGGAGCTGTTTTTT. It codes for CASSPGTGGNGELFF.

V gene TRBV5-4 combines with J gene TRBJ2-2; D is unresolved. The length of the CDR3 is 12 residues. Germline CDR1 and CDR2: SGHNT and YYREEE (reference sequence). V was shortened by 4 bases and J by 6 bases, with 7 bases between the two germline ends. CDR3 in amino acids: CASSVRAGELFF. The DNA of the CDR3 is TGTGCCAGCAGCGTCCGGGCCGGGGAGCTGTTTTTT.

This clone was found once. The chain uses TRBV5-1 and TRBJ1-4; weak D call: TRBD1 (5 bases). The germline CDR1 and CDR2 sequences are SGHRS and YFSETQ. The CDR3 is 15 residues long. Trimming removed 1 base at V and 1 base at J, with 8 bases between. The CDR3 spells CASSLLQGTNEKLFF. Here the CDR3 DNA reads TGCGCCAGCAGCTTGCTGCAGGGAACTAATGAAAAACTGTTTTTT.

In this sample, this clone turned up once. J is TRBJ2-7 and V is TRBV6-2 or TRBV6-3; no reliable D call. Germline V gene sequence: CDR1 MNHEY, CDR2 SVGEGT. Deletions cut 4 bases from V and 0 bases from J, with 10 bases between. The CDR3 has 14 amino acids. The CDR3: CASSSDTYSYEQYF. Written as DNA, the CDR3 is TGTGCCAGCAGTTCTGACACCTACTCCTACGAGCAGTACTTC.

The rearrangement uses TRBV18 and TRBJ1-4; the D is unclear. The germline gives CDR1 KGHSH, CDR2 LQKENI. V was cut by 0 bases and J by 7 bases, with 15 bases left in between. There are 16 residues in the CDR3. CDR3 DNA sequence: TGTGCCAGCTCACCACCGGTCTTCACGCCGGGTGAAAAACTGTTTTTT. Its translation is CASSPPVFTPGEKLFF.

The genes are TRBV18 and TRBJ1-2; TRBD1 is a possible D gene (6 bases). V lost 3 bases to trimming and J lost 2 bases, with 13 bases between them. CDR1 KGHSH and CDR2 LQKENI come from the germline V gene. This CDR3 region has 15 residues. The CDR3 spells CASSPEGGANYGYTF. The CDR3 coding sequence is TGTGCCAGCTCACCGGAGGGGGGGGCGAACTATGGCTACACCTTC.

The V call is TRBV5-4, the J call TRBJ2-1; TRBD1 matches 7 bases. The CDR3 spans 15 residues. Looked up from germline, CDR1 is SGHNT and CDR2 is YYREEE (reference sequence). V was clipped by 1 base and J by 5 bases; unmatched bases: 6. The CDR3 region is CASSLKQGRNNEQFF. CDR3 sequence (DNA): TGTGCCAGCAGCTTGAAACAGGGGCGGAACAATGAGCAGTTCTTC.

This rearrangement joins TRBV18 to TRBJ1-6; D is uncertain. This CDR3 comprises 16 residues. V lost 2 bases and J lost 9, with 17 bases in between. CDR1 is KGHSH, CDR2 LQKENI, per germline. CDR3 amino acids: CASSPSSPGSFSPLHF. CDR3 nucleotide sequence: TGTGCCAGCTCACCAAGTAGTCCAGGATCCTTTTCACCCCTCCACTTT. The whole variable domain, remainder taken from reference TRBV18 and TRBJ1-6, is NAGVMQNPRHLVRRRGQEARLRCSPMKGHSHVYWYRQLPEEGLKFMVYLQKENIIDESGMPKERFSAEFPKEGPSILRIQQVVRGDSAAYFCASSPSSPGSFSPLHFGNGTRLTVT.

CDR3 coding DNA: TGTGCCAGCAGTGAAGCGCTCCGGGGCACCTTC. This translates into CASSEALRGTF. V and J are TRBV2 and TRBJ1-2; no clear D. Trimming cost V 0 bases and J 13 bases, with 9 bases left between them. Germline lookup yields CDR1 SNHLY and CDR2 FYNNEI. CDR3 length: 11 amino acids. Supplemented by reference TRBV2 and TRBJ1-2, the full variable domain reads EPEVTQTPSHQVTQMGQEVILRCVPISNHLYFYWYRQILGQKVEFLVSFYNNEISEKSEIFDDQFSVERPDGSNFTLKIRSTKLEDSAMYFCASSEALRGTFGSGTRLTVV.

The gene calls are TRBV11-2 and TRBJ2-5; 9 bases align to TRBD1. The V gene's germline CDR1 is SGHAT and CDR2 FQNNGV. This CDR3 comprises 16 residues. V lost 5 bases to trimming and J lost 5 bases; unmatched junction nucleotides: 12. The CDR3 reads CASSINPTGGRETQYF. CDR3 DNA: TGTGCCAGCAGCATAAATCCTACAGGGGGCCGGGAGACCCAGTACTTC.

This clone appeared a few times. V gene TRBV9 combines with J gene TRBJ2-2, with a weak D call TRBD1 (6 bases). CDR1 and CDR2 from the germline V gene are SGDLS and YYNGEE. CDR3 length: 13 residues. Trimming took 4 bases from V and 5 from J, leaving 9 bases between them. CDR3 protein: CASSRRGTGELFF. The CDR3 coding sequence is TGTGCCAGCAGCCGCAGGGGAACCGGGGAGCTGTTTTTT.

V and J are TRBV12-3 or TRBV12-4 and TRBJ2-7; perhaps TRBD2 as D (5 bases). Between the trimmed V and J ends, which lost 4 bases and 2 bases, there was a span of 6 bases. CDR3 length: 12 residues. The CDR3 nucleotides are TGTGCCAGCAGTTCCGGGGCCTACGAGCAGTACTTC. This gives the protein CASSSGAYEQYF.

This chain uses TRBV10-1 with TRBJ1-2; D not resolved. Germline V gene data show CDR1 as WNHNN and CDR2 as SYGVQD (reference sequence). The CDR3 is made up of 17 amino acids. V was pared by 2 bases and J by 4 bases, with 20 bases between. The CDR3 DNA follows: TGCGCCAGCAGTGAGCCGCACTTCAGGCCCTCAGTCTATGGCTACACCTTC. It specifies CASSEPHFRPSVYGYTF.

This clone has a handful of counts. This chain links TRBV13 with TRBJ1-5; 7 bases map to TRBD1. This CDR3 has 13 residues. Germline V gene data show CDR1 as PRHDT and CDR2 as FYEKMQ (reference sequence). Trimming at V came to 3 bases and at J to 5 bases, leaving 1 base not matched to a gene. The CDR3 coding sequence is TGTGCCAGCAGCTTCGACAGGGATCAGCCCCAGCATTTT. Its translation: CASSFDRDQPQHF.

This chain links TRBV30 with TRBJ2-7; 7 bases match TRBD1. J gave up 0 bases and V 4 bases, and 9 bases lay outside the gene matches. CDR3 size: 15 residues. Germline V gene lookup returns CDR1 GTSNPN and CDR2 SVGIG (reference sequence). The CDR3 is CAWIKGASSSYEQYF. The CDR3 DNA follows: TGTGCCTGGATAAAGGGGGCCTCTAGCTCCTACGAGCAGTACTTC.

The chain carries TRBV5-6 and TRBJ2-2, with D unclear. The V end lost 1 base, the J end lost 6 bases, and 4 bases lay between the germline ends. Germline V lookup: CDR1 SGHDT, CDR2 YYEEEE. The CDR3 totals 12 residues. CDR3 nucleotides: TGTGCCAGCAGCTTGAAGCCCGGGGAGCTGTTTTTT. It yields the protein CASSLKPGELFF.

This clone was seen only once. The V gene is TRBV9, the J gene TRBJ2-1; D is uncertain. Deletions cut 3 bases from V and 9 bases from J, with 10 bases between. Looked up from germline, CDR1 is SGDLS and CDR2 is YYNGEE. The CDR3 spans 12 residues. The CDR3 loop is CASSGSRAEQFF. CDR3 bases: TGTGCCAGCAGCGGCTCTAGAGCTGAGCAGTTCTTC.